This TCR beta chain stems from a study of blood T cell repertoires in COVID-19. Study-level information: PBMCs, B-cell-depleted T cells, or T cells were the source of the cDNA or gDNA that made up the material.

The CDR3 spans 15 residues. The V gene's germline CDR1 is KGHSH and CDR2 LQKENI. Trimming cost V 2 bases and J 5 bases, with 10 bases left between them. The method was immunoSEQ multiplex PCR; TCRdb's version includes in-frame clones alone and lacks a portion of them. The table shows 250,000 to 300,000 clones, with around 82% occurring only once. The TCR originated in an elderly man with acute or convalescent COVID-19. The sequencing input was peripheral blood. The V gene is TRBV18, the J gene TRBJ1-6, with D perhaps TRBD1 (5 bases). The CDR3 protein is CASSPMPGNNSPLHF. DNA of the CDR3: TGTGCCAGCTCACCAATGCCAGGGAATAATTCACCCCTCCACTTT.